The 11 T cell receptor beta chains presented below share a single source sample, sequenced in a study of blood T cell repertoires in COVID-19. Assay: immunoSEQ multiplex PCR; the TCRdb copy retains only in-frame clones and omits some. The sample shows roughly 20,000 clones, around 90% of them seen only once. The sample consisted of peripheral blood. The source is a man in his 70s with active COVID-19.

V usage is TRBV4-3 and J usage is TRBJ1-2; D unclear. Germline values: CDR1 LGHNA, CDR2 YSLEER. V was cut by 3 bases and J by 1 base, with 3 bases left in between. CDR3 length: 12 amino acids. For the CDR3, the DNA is TGCGCCAGCAGCCACCTTAACTATGGCTACACCTTC. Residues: CASSHLNYGYTF.

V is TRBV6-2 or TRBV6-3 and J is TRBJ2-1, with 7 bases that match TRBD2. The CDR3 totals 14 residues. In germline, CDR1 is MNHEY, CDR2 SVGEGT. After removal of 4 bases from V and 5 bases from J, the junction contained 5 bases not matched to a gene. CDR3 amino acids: CASSLPGTNNEQFF. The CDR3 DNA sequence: TGTGCCAGCAGTTTACCCGGGACTAACAATGAGCAGTTCTTC.

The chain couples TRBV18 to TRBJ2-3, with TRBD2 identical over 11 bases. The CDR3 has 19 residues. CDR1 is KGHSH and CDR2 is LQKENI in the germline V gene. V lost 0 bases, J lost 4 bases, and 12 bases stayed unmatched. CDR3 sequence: CASSPPGLAGGIRSDTQYF. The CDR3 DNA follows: TGTGCCAGCTCACCACCGGGGCTAGCGGGGGGCATCAGGTCAGATACGCAGTATTTT.

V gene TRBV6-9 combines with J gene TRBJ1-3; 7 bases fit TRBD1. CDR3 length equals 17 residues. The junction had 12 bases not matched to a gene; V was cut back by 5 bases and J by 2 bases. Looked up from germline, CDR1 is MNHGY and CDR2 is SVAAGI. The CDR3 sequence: CASSRQSNRGAGNTIYF. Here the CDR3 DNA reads TGTGCCAGCAGTCGCCAAAGCAACAGGGGAGCTGGAAACACCATATATTTT.

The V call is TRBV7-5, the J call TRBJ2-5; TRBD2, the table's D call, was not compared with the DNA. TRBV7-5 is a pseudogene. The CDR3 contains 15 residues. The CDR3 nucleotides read TGTGTCAGAAGCTTATGTAGGAGTCCTCAAGAGACCCAGTACTTC. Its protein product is CVRSLCRSPQETQYF.

This CDR3 is CASIPRGNTEAFF. The CDR3 DNA reads TGTGCCAGCATTCCAAGGGGGAACACTGAAGCTTTCTTT. The chain links TRBV28 to TRBJ1-1; tentative D call: TRBD1 (5 bases). This CDR3 contains 13 residues. Germline V gene sequence: CDR1 MDHEN, CDR2 SYDVKM. Trimming shortened V by 7 bases and J by 1 base, and 10 bases separated the two germline ends.

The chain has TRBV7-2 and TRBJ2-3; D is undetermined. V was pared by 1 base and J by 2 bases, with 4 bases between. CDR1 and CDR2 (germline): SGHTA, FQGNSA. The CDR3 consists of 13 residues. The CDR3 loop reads CASSLVYTDTQYF. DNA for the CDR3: TGTGCCAGCAGCTTAGTCTACACAGATACGCAGTATTTT.

The CDR3: CASSYSTDQPQHF. DNA for the CDR3: TGTGCCAGCAGTTACTCGACAGATCAGCCCCAGCATTTT. The V and J genes are TRBV6-5 and TRBJ1-5, with a weak D call TRBD1 (5 bases). The germline gives CDR1 MNHEY, CDR2 SVGAGI. V lost 0 bases and J lost 5, with 5 bases in between. The CDR3 totals 13 residues.

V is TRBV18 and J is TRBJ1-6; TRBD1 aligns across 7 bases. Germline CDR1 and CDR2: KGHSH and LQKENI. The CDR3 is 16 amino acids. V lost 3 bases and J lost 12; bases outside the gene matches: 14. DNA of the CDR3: TGTGCCAGCTCACCGGGTCCCGGGACAGAGACCCAACCCCTCCACTTT. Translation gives CASSPGPGTETQPLHF.

DNA of the CDR3: TGTGCCAGCAGCCTCTGGGAGAACACAGATACGCAGTATTTT. The encoded protein is CASSLWENTDTQYF. This chain connects TRBV3-1 (or the pseudogene TRBV3-2) to TRBJ2-3, with a possible D match to TRBD2 (5 bases). The germline CDR1 and CDR2 sequences are LGHDT and YNNKEL (reference sequence). This CDR3 has 14 amino acids. V gave up 4 bases and J gave up 2 bases, with 10 bases separating them.

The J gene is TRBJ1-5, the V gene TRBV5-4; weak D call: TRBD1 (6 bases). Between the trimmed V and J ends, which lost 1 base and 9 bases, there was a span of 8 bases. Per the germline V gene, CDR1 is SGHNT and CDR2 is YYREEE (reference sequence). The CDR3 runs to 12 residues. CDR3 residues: CASSLRGGPQHF. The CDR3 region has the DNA TGTGCCAGCAGCTTGAGGGGGGGGCCCCAGCATTTT.